This TCR beta chain was documented in a study of early T cells in non-severe SARS-CoV-2 infection (dated by TCRdb to the early 2020s). A note on the overall study: TCR sequencing used bulk RNA from unsorted whole blood, so alpha and beta chains could not be paired. Results the study describes overall, beyond this receptor: Matching against VDJdb was skewed toward anti-spike CD8 responses, likely underestimated virus-specific expansions, and missed private and CD4 specificities.

On this clonotype itself: Its antigen is currently not known. Base qualities are not recorded, but no much larger clone differs from it by a single base.

The germline V gene supplies CDR1 ENHRY and CDR2 SYGVKD. There are 11 amino acids in the CDR3, from cysteine to phenylalanine inclusive. Solely the CDR3 DNA is kept, with 33 bases framed from the first base. V is shortened by 5 bases, J by 6 bases, and the region joining them spans 6 bases. A case-control design nested within a healthcare worker cohort in London, UK, was used, with weekly nasopharyngeal swab PCR tests and blood sampling performed. Healthcare workers were enrolled in the week of the UK lockdown, from 23 to 31 March 2020, and were followed every week for up to roughly 15 weeks. Receptor libraries were prepared by 5' RACE. For sequencing, a NextSeq 500 was employed. Unique molecular identifiers were attached to individual cDNA molecules in the TCR library protocol so that sequencing error and PCR bias could be corrected. Both TCR alpha and beta chains were sequenced, and tight co-correlation was observed between alpha and beta sequence abundances in each sample. In the source study's methods: V gene, J gene and CDR3 annotation of TCR sequences was performed with Decombinator V4. TCRs were defined as expanded if a significant change between any two time points was detected under a Poisson model with p below 0.0001. Abundances of TCRs were expressed as counts per million after normalisation to the total number of TCRs sequenced in each sample. TRAV1-2 paired with TRAJ12, TRAJ20 or TRAJ33 defined MAIT TCRs, while TRAV10 paired with TRAJ18 defined iNKT TCRs. VDJdb, accessed on 1 November 2021, was searched for TCRs annotated for CMV, EBV and SARS-CoV-2, and TCRs annotated for more than one antigen were excluded. TCRdb's own reprocessing of the public reads used fastp at Q25 and MiXCR and kept productive beta chains. Entries are consolidated by CDR3 protein sequence, retaining the most common genes and DNA. TCRdb's processing, not the authors', yielded these V and J calls. In this sample the table shows roughly 51,000 distinct CDR3 sequences, roughly 8% of which occur a single time. The ten largest make up 10% to 13% of the sample.

The chain is encoded by TRBV10-3 joined to TRBJ2-3, with a weak D call of TRBD2 (6 bases match). The sequencing used whole blood, collected at baseline. The clonotype was recovered from an adult who was a healthcare worker with PCR-confirmed SARS-CoV-2 infection or an uninfected control (not recorded which). The CDR3 reads CAISLADTQYF. The nucleotide sequence reads as follows: TGTGCCATCAGTCTAGCGGATACGCAGTATTTT.